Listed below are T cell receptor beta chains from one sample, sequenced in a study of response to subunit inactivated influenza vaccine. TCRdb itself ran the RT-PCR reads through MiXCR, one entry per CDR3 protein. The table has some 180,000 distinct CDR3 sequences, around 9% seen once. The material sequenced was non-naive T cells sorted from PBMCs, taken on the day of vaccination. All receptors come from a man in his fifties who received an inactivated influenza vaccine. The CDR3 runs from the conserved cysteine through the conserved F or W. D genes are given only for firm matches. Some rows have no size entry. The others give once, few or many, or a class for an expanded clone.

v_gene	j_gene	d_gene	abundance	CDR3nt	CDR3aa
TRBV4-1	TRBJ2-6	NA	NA	TGCGCCAGCAGCCAATCGGGCAGGGTACTATTCTCTGGGGCCAACGTCCTGACTTTC	CASSQSGRVLFSGANVLTF
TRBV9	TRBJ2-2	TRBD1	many	TGTGCCAGCAGCCCGAGGTATGGGACAGCGAACACCGGGGAGCTGTTTTTT	CASSPRYGTANTGELFF
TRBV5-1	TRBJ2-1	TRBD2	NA	TGCGCCAGCAGCCTGGAGGGACTACCGTCCTACAATGAGCAGTTCTTC	CASSLEGLPSYNEQFF
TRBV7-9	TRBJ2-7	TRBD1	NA	TGTGCCAGCAGCTTCGGGACAGGGAGCTCCTACGAGCAGTACTTC	CASSFGTGSSYEQYF
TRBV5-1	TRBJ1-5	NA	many	TGCGCCAGCAGCCCGGGAGGGGGGAATCAGCCCCAGCATTTT	CASSPGGGNQPQHF
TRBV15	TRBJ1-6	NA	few	TGTGCCACCAGCAGAGATACTCGTTCACCCCTCCACTTT	CATSRDTRSPLHF
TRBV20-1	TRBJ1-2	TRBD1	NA	TGCAGTGCTAGTGCGGGACAGGGGGTTCAAGGCTACACCTTC	CSASAGQGVQGYTF
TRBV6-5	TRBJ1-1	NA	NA	TGTGCCAGCAGTTACGGAGGGACTATGAACACTGAAGCTTTCTTT	CASSYGGTMNTEAFF
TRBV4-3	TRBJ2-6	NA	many	TGCGCCAGCAGCCAAGAGGTAGGGTTTTCTGGGGCCAACGTCCTGACTTTC	CASSQEVGFSGANVLTF
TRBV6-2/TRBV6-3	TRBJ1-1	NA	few	TGTGCCAGCACTGATGGGGCTCGGAACACTGAAGCTTTCTTT	CASTDGARNTEAFF
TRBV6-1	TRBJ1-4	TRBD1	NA	TGTGCCAGCAGGGGACAGGGGGCGGTTGAAAAACTGTTTTTT	CASRGQGAVEKLFF
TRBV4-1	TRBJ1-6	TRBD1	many	TGCGCCAGCAGCCAAGAACATATCTTCCGGGACAGTGGGGATTCCTATAATTCACCCCTCCACTTT	CASSQEHIFRDSGDSYNSPLHF